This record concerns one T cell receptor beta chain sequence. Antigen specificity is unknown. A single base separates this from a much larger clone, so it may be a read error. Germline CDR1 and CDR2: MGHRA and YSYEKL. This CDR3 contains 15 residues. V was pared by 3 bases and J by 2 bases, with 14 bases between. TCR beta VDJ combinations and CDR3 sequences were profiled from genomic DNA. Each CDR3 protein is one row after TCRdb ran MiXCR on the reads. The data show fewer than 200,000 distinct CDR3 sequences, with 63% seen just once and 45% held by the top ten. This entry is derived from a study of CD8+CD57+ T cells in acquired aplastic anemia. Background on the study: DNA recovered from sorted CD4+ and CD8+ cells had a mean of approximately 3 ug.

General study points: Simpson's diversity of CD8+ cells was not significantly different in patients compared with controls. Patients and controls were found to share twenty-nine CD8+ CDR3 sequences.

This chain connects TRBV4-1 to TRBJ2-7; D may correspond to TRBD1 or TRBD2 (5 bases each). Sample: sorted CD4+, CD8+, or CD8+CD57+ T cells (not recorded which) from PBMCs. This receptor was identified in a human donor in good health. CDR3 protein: CASSQGRYTAYEQYF. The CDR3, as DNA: TGCGCCAGCAGCCAGGGACGGTATACCGCCTACGAGCAGTACTTC.